This is a list of T cell receptor beta chains from one sample in a study of blood T cell repertoires in COVID-19. Assay used: immunoSEQ multiplex PCR; TCRdb lists only in-frame clones, some missing. Of roughly 250,000 clones listed, roughly three quarters were seen once; the top ten hold around 3.6%. Sequenced input: peripheral blood. The source is a woman aged 40 to 55 with active or convalescent COVID-19. CDR3s include the opening cysteine and the closing phenylalanine or tryptophan. The order of the fields is D gene, V gene, clone size, J gene, CDR3 protein, CDR3 DNA. The D gene is left open where the match is weak. The size of a clone is reported for some rows only, either as once, few or many, or as a class for expanded clones.

.,TRBV13,.,TRBJ1-2,CASSSAGGGYGYTF,TGTGCCAGCAGCTCCGCGGGGGGCGGGTATGGCTACACCTTC
TRBD1,TRBV7-6,.,TRBJ2-5,CASSLDGTGRETQYF,TGTGCCAGCAGCTTAGACGGGACAGGGCGAGAGACCCAGTACTTC
.,TRBV30,.,TRBJ1-1,CAWTISAGRETEAFF,TGTGCCTGGACGATTTCCGCGGGGAGAGAAACTGAAGCTTTCTTT
TRBD2,TRBV5-1,few,TRBJ2-1,CASRREAGGGNNEQFF,TGCGCCAGCCGCCGTGAGGCGGGGGGAGGCAACAATGAGCAGTTCTTC
.,TRBV5-4,.,TRBJ1-1,CASSLDQRTEAFF,TGTGCCAGCAGCTTGGACCAGCGGACTGAAGCTTTCTTT
.,TRBV28,.,TRBJ2-3,CASSSQTDTQYF,TGTGCCAGCAGTTCCCAAACAGATACGCAGTATTTT
.,TRBV10-3,.,TRBJ1-5,CAISDRAGQPQHF,TGTGCCATCAGTGACAGGGCCGGCCAGCCCCAGCATTTT
.,TRBV3-1/TRBV3-2,once,TRBJ1-5,CASSAGNQPQHF,TGTGCCAGCAGCGCGGGCAATCAGCCCCAGCATTTT
.,TRBV19,once,TRBJ1-5,CASSTSPTGAGNQPQHF,TGTGCCAGTAGTACCTCCCCGACAGGAGCGGGCAATCAGCCCCAGCATTTT
TRBD2,TRBV3-1/TRBV3-2,.,TRBJ2-3,CASSQLAGGPEYF,TGTGCCAGCAGCCAACTCGCGGGGGGGCCGGAGTATTTT
.,TRBV10-3,.,TRBJ1-1,CAISRGQEDTEAFF,TGTGCCATCAGTCGGGGTCAGGAGGACACTGAAGCTTTCTTT
TRBD2,TRBV28,.,TRBJ2-3,CAWGRAGARSDTQYF,TGTGCCTGGGGGCGAGCGGGGGCGAGGTCAGATACGCAGTATTTT
.,TRBV5-5,.,TRBJ1-3,CASSFGGSGNTIYF,TGTGCCAGCAGCTTCGGAGGCTCTGGAAACACCATATATTTT
.,TRBV7-9,.,TRBJ2-7,CASSLGLAGEEQYF,TGTGCCAGCAGCTTAGGTTTGGCAGGGGAAGAGCAGTACTTC
.,TRBV19,.,TRBJ1-5,CASNEKSNQPQHF,TGTGCCAGTAATGAGAAGAGCAATCAGCCCCAGCATTTT
.,TRBV14,.,TRBJ1-6,CASSQEGDSPLHF,TGTGCCAGCAGCCAAGAAGGGGATTCACCCCTCCACTTT
.,TRBV3-1/TRBV3-2,.,TRBJ2-3,CASSQVLSTDTQYF,TGTGCCAGCAGCCAAGTTCTTAGCACAGATACGCAGTATTTT
TRBD1,TRBV6-5,.,TRBJ1-2,CASKKPIQGYGYTF,TGTGCCAGCAAAAAGCCCATACAGGGGTATGGCTACACCTTC
.,TRBV3-1/TRBV3-2,.,TRBJ1-2,CASSQGAQPQRYGYTF,TGTGCCAGCAGCCAAGGGGCCCAGCCCCAACGCTATGGCTACACCTTC
.,TRBV28,.,TRBJ1-2,CASSSAGVIYGYTF,TGTGCCAGCAGTTCCGCAGGGGTGATCTATGGCTACACCTTC
TRBD2,TRBV10-2,.,TRBJ2-3,CASSVGTSDPPADTQYF,TGCGCCAGCAGTGTTGGGACTAGCGATCCCCCAGCAGATACGCAGTATTTT
.,TRBV30,once,TRBJ2-3,CAGESGMGVDTQYF,TGTGCCGGTGAATCGGGGATGGGTGTAGATACGCAGTATTTT
TRBD1,TRBV7-9,.,TRBJ2-2,CASSLGAGGFRTGELFF,TGTGCCAGCAGCCTAGGGGCAGGGGGCTTTCGAACCGGGGAGCTGTTTTTT
TRBD2,TRBV5-1,.,TRBJ2-3,CASSLAGGADTQYF,TGCGCCAGCAGCTTGGCGGGGGGAGCAGATACGCAGTATTTT
TRBD1,TRBV28,.,TRBJ1-2,CASSSPGQTYGYTF,TGTGCCAGCAGTTCACCGGGACAGACTTATGGCTACACCTTC
.,TRBV6-1,few,TRBJ2-7,CASSEVSGPYEQYF,TGTGCCAGCAGTGAAGTGAGCGGTCCCTACGAGCAGTACTTC
.,TRBV27,.,TRBJ1-2,CASSLSPLYGYTF,TGTGCCAGCAGTTTATCGCCACTTTATGGCTACACCTTC
.,TRBV7-3,.,TRBJ2-7,CASSAGPSAYEQYF,TGTGCCAGCAGCGCGGGACCGAGCGCCTACGAGCAGTACTTC
.,TRBV12-3/TRBV12-4,.,TRBJ2-1,CASSTSHNEQFF,TGTGCCAGCAGTACTAGCCATAATGAGCAGTTCTTC
.,TRBV2,.,TRBJ2-1,CASSASSSYNEQFF,TGTGCCAGCAGTGCTTCTAGCTCCTACAATGAGCAGTTCTTC
.,TRBV5-1,few,TRBJ1-1,CASSFRGIDTEAFF,TGCGCCAGCAGCTTTCGGGGAATAGACACTGAAGCTTTCTTT
TRBD1,TRBV5-4,.,TRBJ2-4,CASRPGTELAKNIQYF,TGTGCCAGCAGACCCGGGACAGAACTAGCCAAAAACATTCAGTACTTC
TRBD1,TRBV23-1,.,TRBJ1-2,CASSHADRGIPYGYTF,TGCGCCAGCAGTCACGCGGACAGGGGAATCCCCTATGGCTACACCTTC
TRBD1,TRBV24-1,few,TRBJ1-6,CATSDRGFNSPLHF,TGTGCCACCAGCGACAGGGGTTTCAATTCACCCCTCCACTTT
.,TRBV10-1,.,TRBJ1-2,CASSAGQNYGYTF,TGCGCCAGCAGTGCTGGGCAGAACTATGGCTACACCTTC
TRBD2,TRBV11-2,once,TRBJ2-1,CASSLGTSGGAKQFF,TGTGCCAGCAGCTTAGGGACTAGCGGGGGGGCTAAGCAGTTCTTC
.,TRBV7-3,.,TRBJ2-1,CASSLSGGLDEQFF,TGTGCCAGCAGCTTATCCGGGGGGCTCGATGAGCAGTTCTTC
.,TRBV10-3,.,TRBJ2-6,CAISESDGIRSGANVLTF,TGTGCCATCAGTGAGTCCGACGGGATACGCTCTGGGGCCAACGTCCTGACTTTC
.,TRBV28,once,TRBJ1-3,CASSFQGVSGNTIYF,TGTGCCAGCAGTTTCCAAGGGGTATCTGGAAACACCATATATTTT
TRBD1,TRBV28,.,TRBJ2-7,CATRGQVSSYEQYF,TGTGCCACCCGGGGACAGGTGAGCTCCTACGAGCAGTACTTC
TRBD1,TRBV10-3,.,TRBJ1-3,CAISGGRDRRLISGNTIYF,TGTGCCATCAGTGGGGGAAGGGACAGGCGATTAATCTCTGGAAACACCATATATTTT
.,TRBV28,.,TRBJ1-2,CAGVGAYGYTF,TGTGCTGGCGTGGGGGCCTATGGCTACACCTTC
TRBD2,TRBV18,.,TRBJ2-1,CASSPLAGGPDEQFF,TGTGCCAGCTCACCGCTAGCGGGGGGGCCCGATGAGCAGTTCTTC
.,TRBV10-3,.,TRBJ1-5,CAISLGGRDQPQHF,TGTGCCATCAGCCTCGGGGGTCGTGATCAGCCCCAGCATTTT
.,TRBV2,.,TRBJ1-3,CASIPGYSGNTIYF,TGTGCCAGCATTCCCGGGTACTCTGGAAACACCATATATTTT
.,TRBV3-1/TRBV3-2,.,TRBJ2-5,CASSPGETQYF,TGTGCCAGCAGCCCGGGGGAGACCCAGTACTTC
.,TRBV12-3/TRBV12-4,.,TRBJ1-2,CASSLGQRSGYTF,TGTGCCAGCAGTCTTGGACAGAGGAGCGGCTACACCTTC
TRBD1,TRBV5-4,.,TRBJ2-7,CASSFGQGANTYEQYF,TGTGCCAGCAGCTTTGGACAGGGGGCGAATACCTACGAGCAGTACTTC
.,TRBV28,.,TRBJ1-6,CASSPGTTGSYNSPLHF,TGTGCCAGCAGTCCCGGGACTACGGGGTCCTATAATTCACCCCTCCACTTT
.,TRBV24-1,.,TRBJ2-2,CATSDSGHSTGELFF,TGTGCCACCAGTGATTCGGGACATTCCACCGGGGAGCTGTTTTTT
.,TRBV5-1,.,TRBJ1-4,CASSLIKGQDEKLFF,TGCGCCAGCAGCTTGATTAAGGGGCAGGATGAAAAACTGTTTTTT
.,TRBV3-1/TRBV3-2,.,TRBJ1-6,CASSPGQSASPLHF,TGTGCCAGCAGCCCGGGACAAAGCGCCTCACCCCTCCACTTT
.,TRBV24-1,.,TRBJ2-1,CATARLNNEQFF,TGTGCCACAGCCCGACTAAACAATGAGCAGTTCTTC
.,TRBV15,.,TRBJ1-5,CATSREEAGNQPQHF,TGTGCCACCAGCAGAGAGGAGGCCGGCAATCAGCCCCAGCATTTT